What follows are 5 T cell receptor beta chains derived from one specimen sequenced in a study of blood T cell repertoires in COVID-19. TCRdb's copy holds only in-frame clones and misses some; the assay was immunoSEQ multiplex PCR. The data show about 130,000 clones, approximately 80% seen once. The sequencing input was peripheral blood. The source of these receptors is a man aged 55 to 70 who had recovered from COVID-19.

CDR3 protein: CASSPRRLAGVSTPYEQYF. CDR3 nucleotides: TGTGCCAGCAGCCCGAGACGACTAGCGGGAGTTAGTACTCCCTACGAGCAGTACTTC. The rearrangement joins TRBV5-6 to TRBJ2-7; TRBD2 matches 12 bases. CDR1 is SGHDT, CDR2 YYEEEE, per germline. The ends lost 4 bases at V and 2 bases at J; junction bases unmatched: 16. This CDR3 has 19 residues.

V gene TRBV27 combines with J gene TRBJ2-3, with D possibly being TRBD2 (5 bases). Germline V CDR1 and CDR2: MNHEY, SMNVEV (reference sequence). The CDR3 sequence is 13 residues long. Trimming removed 8 bases at V and 5 bases at J, with 14 bases between. The DNA for the CDR3 is TGTGCCAGCGCAGGTTACGGGGAAGATACGCAGTATTTT. Amino acid sequence: CASAGYGEDTQYF.

In its sample, this clone was seen many times. This chain links TRBV6-2 or TRBV6-3 with TRBJ2-1; D may be TRBD2 (5 bases). Germline CDR1 is MNHEY and CDR2 is SVGEGT. The V end was cut by 2 bases, the J end by 1 base, with 9 bases between. This CDR3 spans 15 amino acids. DNA for the CDR3: TGTGCCAGCAGTTACCAGGAGGTATCCTACAATGAGCAGTTCTTC. The encoded protein is CASSYQEVSYNEQFF.

This clone appeared a few times. The chain joins TRBV3-1 (or the pseudogene TRBV3-2) to TRBJ1-1; D ambiguous. The V gene's germline CDR1 is LGHDT and CDR2 YNNKEL (reference sequence). CDR3 size: 13 residues. V was pared by 2 bases and J by 1 base, with 5 bases between. Here the CDR3 DNA reads TGTGCCAGCAGCCAACGAGAGAACACTGAAGCTTTCTTT. As protein: CASSQRENTEAFF.

V is TRBV9 and J is TRBJ2-1; 9 nucleotides match TRBD1. J was trimmed by 10 bases and V by 4 bases; bases with no gene match: 3. This CDR3 contains 12 residues. Germline CDR1 SGDLS, CDR2 YYNGEE. The CDR3 region is CASSNRGQEQFF. The CDR3 DNA is TGTGCCAGCAGCAACAGGGGGCAGGAGCAGTTCTTC.